This entry concerns a single T cell receptor beta chain. TCRdb reprocessed the RT-PCR reads via MiXCR and lists one record per CDR3 protein. Of about 680,000 distinct CDR3 sequences listed, about 14% are singletons. Per germline, CDR1 LNHDA and CDR2 SQIVND (reference sequence). The CDR3 length is 11 residues. The ends were cut back, 1 base at V and 6 bases at J, with 4 bases in the middle. Sequencing used memory CD4+ T cells from blood. The chain uses TRBV19 and TRBJ2-7, with unresolved D. The source of this sequence is a female donor in good health, serving as a healthy control. This CDR3 reads CASSIASEQYF. Here the CDR3 DNA reads TGTGCCAGTAGTATAGCTTCCGAGCAGTACTTC.